The present TCR beta chain was sequenced within a study of T cells in Graves' hyperthyroidism and ophthalmopathy. Across the whole study: Specimen type is peripheral blood, collected at initial diagnosis prior to any treatment. General study points: Ophthalmopathy could be told apart from stable hyperthyroidism with a 13 V-J model.

V was cut by 2 bases and J by 0 bases, with 18 bases left in between. The CDR3 runs 18 residues. Germline V gene data show CDR1 as MNHEY and CDR2 as SVGAGI. Amplification yielded TCR beta CDR3 regions, with RNA transcripts as the source. Primed by the HTBI set, a first-round RT-PCR was run on the TCR CDR3. TCRdb ran MiXCR on the multiplex PCR reads and lists one entry per CDR3 protein. The sample has approximately 600,000 distinct CDR3 sequences, approximately 14% seen once. Diagnostic assessment was based on clinical symptoms, serum thyroxine and TRAb, thyroid ultrasound and orbital computed tomography. From 10 ml of fresh peripheral blood, PBMCs were isolated. In the case of this clonotype: Its antigen remains unidentified.

The rearrangement joins TRBV6-5 to TRBJ2-3; D possibly corresponds to TRBD2 (6 bases). Sequenced input: blood. The TCR was taken from a woman younger than 45 with Graves' hyperthyroidism that later progressed to Graves' ophthalmopathy. CDR3 residues: CASSYETWDSRSTDTQYF. The CDR3 DNA reads as TGTGCCAGCAGTTACGAGACCTGGGACTCCAGAAGCACAGATACGCAGTATTTT.